The 29 T cell receptor beta chains reported below all come from one sample, sequenced in a study of blood T cell repertoires in COVID-19 (dated by TCRdb to the early 2020s). The method behind the library was the immunoSEQ multiplex PCR assay. Entries here come from immuneACCESS through TCRdb and include only in-frame sequences with V and J called. Some clones fail to appear in such tables; in the studies checked, an unresolved V gene covers under half of the shortfall, and the cause of the remainder is unknown. The sample includes about 400,000 clones, with just under 90% observed a single time. The ten top clones hold 1.7% of the sample. Source material: PBMCs or T cells enriched from blood (not recorded which). These receptors were taken from a woman younger than 45 who had recovered from COVID-19.

The chain is built from TRBV28 and TRBJ1-3, with TRBD1 identical over 7 bases. The CDR3 totals 15 residues. Germline V lookup: CDR1 MDHEN, CDR2 SYDVKM. The junction had 10 bases not matched to a gene; V was cut back by 7 bases and J by 4 bases. The CDR3 region is CASMWTGPSGNTIYF. Here the CDR3 DNA reads TGTGCCAGCATGTGGACAGGACCCTCGGGAAACACCATATATTTT.

This clone appeared a few times. The V call is TRBV5-1, the J call TRBJ1-1; D gene unclear. Deletions cut 0 bases from V and 2 bases from J, with 11 bases between. Germline V gene sequence: CDR1 SGHRS, CDR2 YFSETQ. The CDR3 contains 15 residues. CDR3 sequence reads: CASSLEQLTNTEAFF. Here the CDR3 DNA reads TGCGCCAGCAGCTTGGAACAGCTAACTAACACTGAAGCTTTCTTT.

This clone was observed a single time. The CDR3: CASSRTGGGGTEAFF. DNA for the CDR3: TGTGCCAGCAGCAGGACAGGGGGCGGTGGCACTGAAGCTTTCTTT. The chain links TRBV7-3 to TRBJ1-1; 11 bases map to TRBD1. The trim removed 5 bases at V and 4 bases at J, leaving 6 bases unmatched. The CDR3 contains 15 residues. Germline CDR1 reads SGHTA; CDR2 reads FQGTGA.

The rearrangement links TRBV6-5 to TRBJ1-6, with D unresolved. This CDR3 spans 13 amino acids. Trimming left V 0 bases short and J 9 bases short, with 6 bases between. CDR1 is MNHEY and CDR2 is SVGAGI in the germline V gene. CDR3 protein: CASSYSFGSPLHF. The DNA of the CDR3 is TGTGCCAGCAGTTACTCTTTCGGTTCACCCCTCCACTTT.

This chain's CDR3 is CASSSLDSYEQYF. In DNA form, the CDR3 reads TGTGCCAGCAGTTCCCTCGACAGCTACGAGCAGTACTTC. The chain recombines TRBV28 with TRBJ2-7; weak D call: TRBD1 (5 bases). The CDR3 consists of 13 residues. The ends were cut back, 4 bases at V and 3 bases at J, with 10 bases in the middle. Germline lookup yields CDR1 MDHEN and CDR2 SYDVKM.

The rearrangement joins TRBV7-6 to TRBJ2-2; 9 bases agree with TRBD2. This CDR3 region has 17 residues. The V gene's germline CDR1 is SGHVS and CDR2 FNYEAQ. With V trimmed by 4 bases and J by 7 bases, 13 bases remained unmatched. The CDR3 loop is CASSYRKVAGDGGELFF. The CDR3 DNA reads as TGTGCCAGCAGCTACCGTAAGGTAGCGGGGGATGGCGGGGAGCTGTTTTTT.

The chain carries TRBV28 and TRBJ2-7; 10 bases agree with TRBD2. CDR1 is MDHEN and CDR2 is SYDVKM in the germline V gene. V lost 7 bases to trimming and J lost 0 bases; unmatched junction nucleotides: 3. CDR3 length: 14 amino acids. The chain's CDR3 is CASTLAGFSYEQYF. The CDR3 bases are TGTGCCAGCACACTAGCGGGATTCTCCTACGAGCAGTACTTC. Together with reference TRBV28 and TRBJ2-7, the CDR3 gives the full variable domain: DVKVTQSSRYLVKRTGEKVFLECVQDMDHENMFWYRQDPGLGLRLIYFSYDVKMKEKGDIPEGYSVSREKKERFSLILESASTNQTSMYLCASTLAGFSYEQYFGPGTRLTVT.

V and J are TRBV29-1 and TRBJ2-1; 10 bases line up with TRBD1. Germline V gene lookup returns CDR1 SQVTM and CDR2 ANQGSEA. The CDR3 spans 15 residues. V shed 3 bases, J shed 7 bases, and the junction held 9 bases outside the gene matches. CDR3 bases: TGCAGCGTTGACGGGGGGGGACAGGGGACGAATGAGCAGTTCTTC. It codes for CSVDGGGQGTNEQFF.

The chain uses TRBV7-3 and TRBJ1-1; 8 bases fit TRBD1. In germline, CDR1 is SGHTA, CDR2 FQGTGA. The junction had 7 bases not matched to a gene; V was cut back by 2 bases and J by 8 bases. The CDR3 is made up of 14 amino acids. The CDR3 sequence is CASSLGDRPHEAFF. The DNA for the CDR3 is TGTGCCAGCAGCTTAGGGGACAGGCCCCACGAAGCTTTCTTT.

The chain links TRBV7-6 to TRBJ2-5; 7 bases fit TRBD2. The V and J ends lost 5 bases and 2 bases, in that order; junction bases with no gene match: 11. Per the germline V gene, CDR1 is SGHVS and CDR2 is FNYEAQ. CDR3 length equals 16 residues. CDR3 nucleotide sequence: TGTGCCAGCAGCAGCCTAGGGGCGGGAGTGCAAGAGACCCAGTACTTC. This encodes CASSSLGAGVQETQYF.

The chain links TRBV19 to TRBJ1-2; perhaps TRBD1 as D (5 bases). Per germline, CDR1 LNHDA and CDR2 SQIVND (reference sequence). V lost 5 bases and J 7 bases, leaving 14 bases between the germline ends. The CDR3 totals 13 residues. CDR3 residues: CASSLQGQGGYTF. The CDR3 DNA is TGTGCCAGTAGTCTCCAGGGTCAGGGTGGCTACACCTTC.

The rearrangement joins TRBV27 to TRBJ1-4; D may be TRBD1 (5 bases). The CDR3 sequence is 13 residues long. Germline V gene lookup returns CDR1 MNHEY and CDR2 SMNVEV (reference sequence). Trimming removed 10 bases at V and 8 bases at J, with 17 bases between. The CDR3 sequence is CATWGRNREKLFF. DNA of the CDR3: TGTGCCACCTGGGGGAGGAATAGAGAAAAACTGTTTTTT.

This rearrangement joins TRBV3-1 (or the pseudogene TRBV3-2) to TRBJ1-5, with no clear D. The CDR3 extends over 15 amino acids. Germline lookup yields CDR1 LGHDT and CDR2 YNNKEL (reference sequence). V was cut by 1 base and J by 0 bases, with 7 bases left in between. CDR3 sequence reads: CASSQGARSNQPQHF. For the CDR3, the DNA is TGTGCCAGCAGCCAAGGGGCCCGTAGCAATCAGCCCCAGCATTTT.

The chain recombines TRBV7-8 with TRBJ1-5; D gene uncertain. Germline V gene sequence: CDR1 SGHVS, CDR2 FQNEAQ. The CDR3 runs 15 residues. V lost 5 bases to trimming and J lost 3 bases, with 14 bases between them. CDR3 amino acids: CASSDGRSINQPQHF. The DNA for the CDR3 is TGTGCCAGCAGCGACGGCAGGTCTATCAATCAGCCCCAGCATTTT.

This clone was seen only a few times. The V gene is TRBV6-5, the J gene TRBJ1-5; D is possibly TRBD1 (6 bases). V lost 0 bases and J 7 bases, leaving 10 bases between the germline ends. CDR3 length: 14 residues. Germline V lookup: CDR1 MNHEY, CDR2 SVGAGI. Here the CDR3 reads CASSYSTGLQPQHF. CDR3 nucleotides: TGTGCCAGCAGTTACTCAACAGGGCTGCAGCCCCAGCATTTT.

J is TRBJ1-1 and V is TRBV19; D is ambiguous. V lost 4 bases and J lost 4, with 13 bases in between. There are 14 residues in the CDR3. CDR1 is LNHDA and CDR2 is SQIVND in the germline V gene (reference sequence). CDR3 sequence (DNA): TGTGCCAGTAGTACCGAGAGGAGATTCACTGAAGCTTTCTTT. Its translation is CASSTERRFTEAFF.

This rearrangement joins TRBV5-4 to TRBJ2-3; 11 nucleotides agree with TRBD1. CDR3 length: 17 amino acids. The V gene end was trimmed by 0 bases and the J gene end by 3 bases; junction bases not matched to a gene: 6. Looked up from germline, CDR1 is SGHNT and CDR2 is YYREEE (reference sequence). As DNA, the CDR3 is TGTGCCAGCAGCTTGGCGCCGGGACAGGGGGGGACAGATACGCAGTATTTT. This encodes CASSLAPGQGGTDTQYF.

This chain connects TRBV5-1 to TRBJ1-2, with 7 bases aligning to TRBD1. Trimming removed 4 bases from V and 5 bases from J; junction bases left unmatched: 17. The CDR3 covers 17 residues. Germline-derived CDR1 and CDR2 are SGHRS and YFSETQ. This CDR3 is CASSPDERQGMQYGYTF. CDR3 in DNA: TGCGCCAGCAGCCCAGACGAAAGACAGGGAATGCAGTATGGCTACACCTTC.

The genes are TRBV9 and TRBJ1-3, with 7 bases fitting TRBD1. This CDR3 has 16 amino acids. V dropped 4 bases and J dropped 2; count of bases not matched to a gene: 9. CDR1 and CDR2 (germline): SGDLS, YYNGEE. CDR3 nucleotides: TGTGCCAGCAGCTTACCGGAGGGGGCCGCTGGAAACACCATATATTTT. Protein product: CASSLPEGAAGNTIYF.

J is TRBJ1-2 and V is TRBV5-4; 11 bases agree with TRBD1. The CDR3 is 16 amino acids. V shed 4 bases, J shed 4 bases, and the junction held 9 bases outside the gene matches. Germline loops: CDR1 SGHNT, CDR2 YYREEE (reference sequence). Written as DNA, the CDR3 is TGTGCCAGCAGCCGGACAGGGGGCGCGGTTCTCTATGGCTACACCTTC. Protein product: CASSRTGGAVLYGYTF.

V gene TRBV10-2 combines with J gene TRBJ1-2; D unresolved. From germline, CDR1 is WSHSY and CDR2 SAAADI. The CDR3 is 13 residues long. The ends were cut back, 8 bases at V and 2 bases at J, with 12 bases in the middle. CDR3: CASAAGRNYGYTF. CDR3 bases: TGCGCCAGCGCAGCAGGTCGCAACTATGGCTACACCTTC.

V is TRBV2 and J is TRBJ1-1, with D possibly matching TRBD1 (5 bases). CDR3 length: 13 amino acids. The ends were cut back, 6 bases at V and 1 base at J, with 9 bases in the middle. Per germline, CDR1 SNHLY and CDR2 FYNNEI. CDR3 region: CASRFDRNTEAFF. The CDR3 region has the DNA TGTGCCAGCAGGTTTGACAGGAACACTGAAGCTTTCTTT.

The chain carries TRBV4-2 and TRBJ2-2; 11 bases map to TRBD2. Trimming removed 4 bases from V and 7 bases from J; junction bases left unmatched: 14. The CDR3 is 18 amino acids. CDR1 is LGHNA, CDR2 YNFKEQ, per germline. As DNA, the CDR3 is TGTGCCAGCAGCCCGCTCCTAGCGGGAGGAGGTTTGGGCGGGGAGCTGTTTTTT. It is translated as CASSPLLAGGGLGGELFF.

The V and J genes are TRBV6-2 or TRBV6-3 and TRBJ1-1; 9 nucleotides match TRBD1. The CDR3 consists of 17 residues. From germline, CDR1 is MNHEY and CDR2 SVGEGT. The junction had 15 bases not matched to a gene; V was cut back by 6 bases and J by 4 bases. The CDR3 DNA is TGTGCCAGCAGCCCATCGGGACAGGGACCGCGGGGCACTGAAGCTTTCTTT. Translating it yields CASSPSGQGPRGTEAFF.

The V and J genes are TRBV3-1 (or the pseudogene TRBV3-2) and TRBJ2-2, with D perhaps TRBD2 (5 bases). Germline CDR1 LGHDT, CDR2 YNNKEL (reference sequence). The CDR3 contains 15 residues. The ends were cut back, 4 bases at V and 1 base at J, with 10 bases in the middle. The CDR3 nucleotides are TGTGCCAGCAGCCGACGGAGGCAGAACACCGGGGAGCTGTTTTTT. This sequence encodes CASSRRRQNTGELFF.

For this clone: The same CDR3 is also encoded by other DNA sequences in this sample. The chain carries TRBV30 and TRBJ1-5; D unresolved. CDR3 length equals 13 residues. The V gene's germline CDR1 is GTSNPN and CDR2 SVGIG (reference sequence). V lost 3 bases to trimming and J lost 0 bases, with 6 bases between them. CDR3 in DNA: TGTGCCTGGAGCGCCGGTAGCAATCAGCCCCAGCATTTT. Translation gives CAWSAGSNQPQHF.

This chain connects TRBV5-1 to TRBJ2-1; D is possibly TRBD1 (6 bases). The CDR3 is 15 amino acids. CDR1 is SGHRS and CDR2 is YFSETQ in the germline V gene. The V end was cut by 0 bases, the J end by 4 bases, with 11 bases between. The CDR3 here is CASSLVAGAYNEQFF. CDR3 DNA sequence: TGCGCCAGCAGCTTGGTGGCAGGGGCTTACAATGAGCAGTTCTTC.

The V gene is TRBV20-1, the J gene TRBJ1-1; the match to TRBD1 covers 7 bases. The germline V gene encodes CDR1 DFQATT and CDR2 SNEGSKA (reference sequence). CDR3 length: 14 amino acids. The V segment lost 3 bases and the J segment 7 bases; nucleotides outside the gene matches: 11. The CDR3 sequence is CSASMGQGGFEAFF. CDR3 in DNA: TGCAGTGCTAGTATGGGCCAGGGGGGATTTGAAGCTTTCTTT.

This chain links TRBV3-1 (or the pseudogene TRBV3-2) with TRBJ1-4; TRBD1 matches at 8 bases. The CDR3 totals 14 residues. J lost 4 bases, V lost 4 bases, and 2 bases had no gene match. Germline V lookup: CDR1 LGHDT, CDR2 YNNKEL (reference sequence). The CDR3 nucleotides read TGTGCCAGCAGCCTGGGACAGGTTAATGAAAAACTGTTTTTT. It translates to CASSLGQVNEKLFF.